This passage covers 19 T cell receptor beta chains from one sample sequenced in a study of T cells in Graves' hyperthyroidism and ophthalmopathy. Amplification targeted TCR beta CDR3 regions from RNA transcripts. The primer set for the first-round RT-PCR of the TCR CDR3 was HTBI. A single record per CDR3 protein comes from TCRdb applying MiXCR to the multiplex PCR reads. Of around 700,000 distinct CDR3 sequences in the sample, over 15% were seen once. The sample taken for sequencing was blood. The receptors derive from a woman aged 45-59 years with Graves' hyperthyroidism that later progressed to Graves' ophthalmopathy.

This clonotype turned up a few times. V usage is TRBV12-3 or TRBV12-4 and J usage is TRBJ2-1; TRBD2 might be the D (6 bases). This CDR3 is 15 amino acids long. Trimming removed 3 bases from V and 0 bases from J, with 9 bases in between. The DNA of the CDR3 is TGTGCCAGCAGTTTGGGACTCGGCTCCTACAATGAGCAGTTCTTC. Translating gives CASSLGLGSYNEQFF.

The rearrangement uses TRBV6-1 and TRBJ1-4, with unresolved D. Germline CDR1 reads MNHNS; CDR2 reads SASEGT. The CDR3 consists of 14 residues. V lost 4 bases and J 11 bases, leaving 17 bases between the germline ends. The CDR3 sequence: CASSVLSINLKLFF. CDR3 coding DNA: TGTGCCAGCAGTGTTCTGTCAATTAATCTGAAACTGTTTTTT.

This clonotype was picked up many times. The chain joins TRBV27 to TRBJ1-1; tentatively, D is TRBD1 (5 bases). The CDR3 spans 13 residues. Trimming cost V 5 bases and J 8 bases, with 15 bases left between them. The germline CDR1 and CDR2 sequences are MNHEY and SMNVEV (reference sequence). The CDR3 DNA reads as TGTGCCAGCAGTGTCGGGGGGTCGTTAGAAGCTTTCTTT. Translation: CASSVGGSLEAFF.

This clonotype occurred many times. The rearrangement joins TRBV3-1 to TRBJ2-1; D is unresolved. CDR1 LGHDT and CDR2 YNNKEL come from the germline V gene (reference sequence). Trimming shortened V by 1 base and J by 0 bases, and 16 bases separated the two germline ends. The length of the CDR3 is 18 residues. For the CDR3, the DNA is TGTGCCAGCAGCCAAGCTATACAAGCGTCCAGCTCCTACAATGAGCAGTTCTTC. Translating it yields CASSQAIQASSSYNEQFF.

For the CDR3, the DNA is TGTGCCAGCAGCACAACGGGACAGTTCAATCAGCCCCAGCATTTT. Translated: CASSTTGQFNQPQHF. This chain joins TRBV9 and TRBJ1-5; 7 bases match TRBD1. After removal of 4 bases from V and 3 bases from J, the junction contained 7 bases not matched to a gene. Germline CDR1 is SGDLS and CDR2 is YYNGEE. This CDR3 has 15 amino acids.

This rearrangement joins TRBV6-5 to TRBJ1-5; D is undetermined. Germline CDR1 is MNHEY and CDR2 is SVGAGI. This CDR3 has 14 residues. Deletions cut 2 bases from V and 2 bases from J, with 7 bases between. The CDR3 spells CASSYAAGNQPQHF. DNA for the CDR3: TGTGCCAGCAGTTACGCCGCAGGCAATCAGCCCCAGCATTTT.

This clonotype was seen only a few times. The chain has TRBV20-1 and TRBJ2-7; D is uncertain. Germline lookup yields CDR1 DFQATT and CDR2 SNEGSKA (reference sequence). Trimming removed 3 bases from V and 5 bases from J, with 20 bases in between. This CDR3 region has 15 residues. The CDR3 nucleotides read TGCAGTGCTAGTAATTTAGACCAGCGAGGTAACGAGCAGTACTTC. It specifies CSASNLDQRGNEQYF.

This clonotype has more than one count but fewer than ten. This rearrangement joins TRBV6-1 to TRBJ1-3; no definite D call. The CDR3 runs 13 residues. CDR1 is MNHNS and CDR2 is SASEGT in the germline V gene. Trimming took off 8 bases at V and 4 bases at J, with 12 bases between the two ends. In DNA, the CDR3 is TGTGCCAGCGACTACAGAGGGGGAAACACCATATATTTT. As protein: CASDYRGGNTIYF.

This clonotype was seen many times. CDR3 sequence reads: CASRGTAEGPQHF. DNA for the CDR3: TGTGCCAGCAGAGGGACGGCGGAAGGGCCCCAGCATTTT. The chain carries TRBV12-3 or TRBV12-4 and TRBJ1-5, with TRBD1 as a possible D gene (5 bases). CDR3 length equals 13 residues. Trimming shortened V by 6 bases and J by 9 bases, and 15 bases separated the two germline ends.

In its sample, this clonotype was seen many times. The chain carries TRBV7-9 and TRBJ1-1; no reliable D call. Germline loops: CDR1 SEHNR, CDR2 FQNEAQ (reference sequence). The CDR3 contains 10 residues. Trimming pared 0 bases from V and 8 bases from J, leaving 1 base between. CDR3 in DNA: TGTGCCAGCAGCTTAGCCGAAGCTTTCTTT. Translation: CASSLAEAFF.

The chain carries TRBV20-1 and TRBJ2-4; D unclear. This CDR3 contains 15 residues. V was clipped by 3 bases and J by 2 bases, with 14 bases between them. Germline V gives CDR1 DFQATT, CDR2 SNEGSKA (reference sequence). CDR3 region: CSASEDALPKNIQYF. CDR3 DNA sequence: TGCAGTGCTAGTGAGGACGCCTTACCCAAAAACATTCAGTACTTC.

This clonotype occurred a few times. The J gene is TRBJ2-5, the V gene TRBV6-6, with 7 bases aligning to TRBD1. Germline CDR1 and CDR2: MNHNY and SVGAGI (reference sequence). CDR3 length: 15 amino acids. Trimming at V came to 0 bases and at J to 6 bases, leaving 7 bases not matched to a gene. In DNA, the CDR3 is TGTGCCAGCAGTTACTCAAAGGGGACAGCAAAGACCCAGTACTTC. Its translation: CASSYSKGTAKTQYF.

This clonotype was detected many times. The CDR3 DNA sequence: TGCAGTGCTAATTCCGGGACTAGCGAGTACAATGAGCAGTTCTTC. Translating gives CSANSGTSEYNEQFF. The chain uses TRBV20-1 and TRBJ2-1; the match to TRBD2 covers 10 bases. CDR3 length equals 15 residues. V lost 4 bases and J lost 4; bases outside the gene matches: 7. CDR1 and CDR2 from the germline V gene are DFQATT and SNEGSKA (reference sequence).

Ten or more counts support this clonotype. This chain uses TRBV5-1 with TRBJ2-1; 7 bases agree with TRBD1. J lost 6 bases, V lost 2 bases, and 11 bases had no gene match. CDR1 and CDR2 from the germline V gene are SGHRS and YFSETQ. This CDR3 is built from 16 residues. Here the CDR3 reads CASSFVGTDVTNEQFF. CDR3 in DNA: TGCGCCAGCAGCTTCGTCGGGACAGACGTAACCAATGAGCAGTTCTTC.

This clonotype is medium-sized (0.01 to 0.1%). The chain combines TRBV11-1 with TRBJ2-3, with D uncertain. Germline V lookup: CDR1 SGHAT, CDR2 FQDESV (reference sequence). CDR3 length equals 13 residues. The germline V and J ends were trimmed by 4 bases and 6 bases, with 11 bases remaining between them. CDR3 nucleotides: TGTGCCAGCAGCTCCTACAGAGTTGATACGCAGTATTTT. Translated, it gives CASSSYRVDTQYF.

The chain recombines TRBV6-1 with TRBJ2-1; D uncertain. CDR3 length equals 13 residues. V was pared by 8 bases and J by 0 bases, with 8 bases between. Germline CDR1 is MNHNS and CDR2 is SASEGT. In DNA form, the CDR3 reads TGTGCCAGCCTCCGGACCTCCTACAATGAGCAGTTCTTC. The encoded protein is CASLRTSYNEQFF.

The chain combines TRBV6-1 with TRBJ2-7, with D possibly TRBD1 on 7 matching bases. There are 17 residues in the CDR3. Germline loops: CDR1 MNHNS, CDR2 SASEGT. Trimming removed 6 bases from V and 0 bases from J, with 21 bases in between. CDR3 loop: CASSGGESTGSSYEQYF. The CDR3, as DNA: TGTGCCAGCAGCGGAGGGGAATCGACAGGGAGCTCCTACGAGCAGTACTTC.

This clonotype was picked up a small number of times. V and J are TRBV3-1 and TRBJ2-7, with D possibly being TRBD2 (7 bases). This CDR3 region has 17 residues. V was shortened by 0 bases and J by 5 bases, with 20 bases between the two germline ends. Germline-derived CDR1 and CDR2 are LGHDT and YNNKEL (reference sequence). The CDR3 reads CASSQDRGFGGLDEQYF. For the CDR3, the DNA is TGTGCCAGCAGCCAAGATAGAGGATTCGGGGGGCTCGACGAGCAGTACTTC.

A few counts support this clonotype. The V call is TRBV5-1, the J call TRBJ2-3, with TRBD2 matching 11 bases. Trimming removed 1 base from V and 5 bases from J; junction bases left unmatched: 3. The CDR3 extends over 15 amino acids. The germline V gene encodes CDR1 SGHRS and CDR2 YFSETQ. The CDR3 is CASSLSTSGRDTQYF. The CDR3 nucleotides are TGCGCCAGCAGCTTGTCAACTAGCGGGAGAGATACGCAGTATTTT.